A selection of T cell receptor beta chains follows, all from one sample in a study of T cells in Graves' hyperthyroidism and ophthalmopathy. TCRdb used MiXCR to reprocess the multiplex PCR reads, holding one entry per CDR3 protein. The data hold about 210,000 distinct CDR3 sequences, with roughly 18% observed a single time. Sequenced: blood. These receptors all stem from a man aged 45-65 years with Graves' hyperthyroidism. CDR3s include the opening cysteine and the closing phenylalanine or tryptophan. The D gene is left open where the match is weak. For some rows the clone size is stated as once, few or many, or as a class when expanded; others skip it.

12,TRBV15,NA,NA,TRBJ1-5,CATSRVEGPQHF,TGTGCCACCAGCAGAGTGGAGGGTCCCCAGCATTTT
15,TRBV28,many,NA,TRBJ1-1,CASSLWTAGGTEAFF,TGTGCCAGCAGTTTATGGACGGCCGGGGGAACTGAAGCTTTCTTT
12,TRBV6-2/TRBV6-3,NA,NA,TRBJ2-3,CASSTREGTQYF,TGTGCCAGCAGTACACGCGAGGGTACGCAGTATTTT
15,TRBV20-1,few,TRBD1,TRBJ1-6,CSPTGGAFHNSPLHF,TGCAGTCCTACAGGGGGCGCTTTCCATAATTCACCCCTCCACTTT
15,TRBV12-3/TRBV12-4,NA,NA,TRBJ1-1,CASSDPRSPNTEAFF,TGTGCCAGCAGTGATCCAAGGAGCCCGAACACTGAAGCTTTCTTT
14,TRBV7-9,NA,NA,TRBJ1-1,CASNLGGSDTEAFF,TGTGCCAGCAATTTAGGCGGCAGTGACACTGAAGCTTTCTTT
12,TRBV20-1,many,NA,TRBJ2-7,CSARGASYEQYF,TGCAGTGCTAGAGGGGCCTCCTACGAGCAGTACTTC
16,TRBV7-2,many,NA,TRBJ2-5,CASSLQGRRRGETQYF,TGTGCCAGCAGCTTACAAGGCAGGCGACGAGGGGAGACCCAGTACTTC
14,TRBV28,many,NA,TRBJ2-4,CAAGRGLAKNIQYF,TGTGCCGCCGGGCGGGGTCTAGCCAAAAACATTCAGTACTTC
14,TRBV13,many,TRBD1,TRBJ2-1,CASQDRGRPNEQFF,TGTGCCAGCCAGGACAGGGGGCGTCCCAATGAGCAGTTCTTC
11,TRBV2,many,TRBD2,TRBJ2-7,CASRGGYEQYF,TGTGCCAGCAGGGGGGGGTACGAGCAGTACTTC
19,TRBV5-5,NA,TRBD2,TRBJ2-1,CASSPPGLAGVGTYNEQFF,TGTGCCAGCAGCCCCCCAGGACTAGCGGGAGTAGGGACCTACAATGAGCAGTTCTTC
18,TRBV10-3,few,TRBD2,TRBJ2-2,CAISPGLAGGGGTGELFF,TGTGCCATCAGTCCAGGACTAGCGGGAGGCGGCGGTACCGGGGAGCTGTTTTTT
13,TRBV2,many,NA,TRBJ1-2,CASISEGGYGYTF,TGTGCCAGCATTTCTGAGGGGGGATATGGCTACACCTTC
15,TRBV7-8,many,NA,TRBJ2-7,CASSSGPFGSYEQYF,TGTGCCAGCAGCTCTGGGCCATTTGGGAGCTACGAGCAGTACTTC
17,TRBV20-1,NA,NA,TRBJ2-6,CSARDWMRGSGANVLTF,TGCAGTGCTAGAGATTGGATGCGAGGCTCTGGGGCCAACGTCCTGACTTTC
14,TRBV28,few,NA,TRBJ2-7,CASRPQGGGYEQYF,TGTGCCAGCAGACCCCAGGGTGGGGGCTACGAGCAGTACTTC
13,TRBV7-3,NA,NA,TRBJ2-2,CASSPPGTGELFF,TGTGCCAGCAGCCCACCGGGGACCGGGGAGCTGTTTTTT
13,TRBV5-1,many,NA,TRBJ2-3,CASSLSPPDTQYF,TGCGCCAGCAGCTTGAGCCCACCAGATACGCAGTATTTT
14,TRBV28,few,NA,TRBJ1-4,CASIEDSTNEKLFF,TGTGCCAGCATTGAGGACTCAACTAATGAAAAACTGTTTTTT
15,TRBV12-3/TRBV12-4,many,NA,TRBJ2-5,CASSFSQGMGETQYF,TGTGCCAGCAGTTTCTCACAGGGCATGGGGGAGACCCAGTACTTC
14,TRBV5-1,many,TRBD2,TRBJ2-3,CASSPSGSDDTQYF,TGCGCCAGCAGCCCCAGCGGGAGCGATGATACGCAGTATTTT
17,TRBV24-1,many,TRBD1,TRBJ2-5,CATSGSPGQGLLGTQYF,TGTGCCACCAGTGGATCGCCGGGACAGGGTTTACTCGGGACCCAGTACTTC
15,TRBV6-1,NA,TRBD1,TRBJ1-1,CASREGQGARTEAFF,TGTGCCAGCAGAGAGGGACAGGGGGCGAGGACTGAAGCTTTCTTT
16,TRBV3-1,many,NA,TRBJ2-3,CASSQDKREGEDTQYF,TGTGCCAGCAGCCAAGATAAGAGGGAGGGGGAAGATACGCAGTATTTT
15,TRBV5-1,many,NA,TRBJ1-5,CASSLFPGDGQPQHF,TGCGCCAGCAGCTTGTTCCCAGGGGATGGGCAGCCCCAGCATTTT
15,TRBV7-2,many,TRBD1,TRBJ1-1,CASSSVGTGVTEAFF,TGTGCCAGCAGCTCCGTCGGGACAGGGGTAACTGAAGCTTTCTTT
16,TRBV9,NA,TRBD2,TRBJ2-2,CASSVRASGTTGELFF,TGTGCCAGCAGTGTACGGGCTAGCGGTACCACCGGGGAGCTGTTTTTT
14,TRBV4-1,few,NA,TRBJ2-5,CASSQDLPRETQYF,TGCGCCAGCAGCCAAGATTTACCCCGGGAGACCCAGTACTTC
15,TRBV28,many,TRBD2,TRBJ2-1,CASSTWTSGYNEQFF,TGTGCCAGCAGTACATGGACTAGCGGCTACAATGAGCAGTTCTTC
10,TRBV19,NA,NA,TRBJ2-1,CASRINEQFF,TGTGCCAGTAGGATCAATGAGCAGTTCTTC
12,TRBV30,many,NA,TRBJ1-4,CASRPRGEKLFF,TGTGCCTCCAGGCCGCGGGGTGAAAAACTGTTTTTT
17,TRBV3-1,NA,NA,TRBJ1-1,CASSRGFQGWGYTEAFF,TGTGCCAGCAGCCGAGGTTTCCAGGGGTGGGGGTACACTGAAGCTTTCTTT
15,TRBV18,many,TRBD1,TRBJ1-6,CASSPNRGYNSPLHF,TGTGCCAGCTCACCTAACAGGGGGTATAATTCACCCCTCCACTTT
11,TRBV28,many,NA,TRBJ2-7,CATRSDYEQYF,TGTGCCACCCGATCCGACTACGAGCAGTACTTC
13,TRBV29-1,few,NA,TRBJ2-4,CSVEGSNQNIQYF,TGCAGCGTTGAAGGCAGCAACCAAAACATTCAGTACTTC
13,TRBV12-3/TRBV12-4,many,TRBD1,TRBJ2-7,CASSRQGRYEQYF,TGTGCCAGCAGCCGACAGGGGCGCTACGAGCAGTACTTC
14,TRBV4-2,NA,NA,TRBJ2-1,CASSQGTNYNEQFF,TGTGCCAGCAGCCAAGGGACCAACTACAATGAGCAGTTCTTC
15,TRBV2,many,NA,TRBJ2-7,CASSEGLRQTYEQYF,TGTGCCAGCAGTGAAGGACTGAGACAGACCTACGAGCAGTACTTC
13,TRBV7-9,many,NA,TRBJ2-2,CASSVTNTGELFF,TGTGCCAGCAGCGTCACGAACACCGGGGAGCTGTTTTTT
14,TRBV28,few,NA,TRBJ1-5,CASSPRRIGQPQHF,TGTGCCAGCAGTCCCCGCAGGATCGGTCAGCCCCAGCATTTT
11,TRBV2,many,NA,TRBJ2-1,CASTEWNEQFF,TGTGCCAGCACGGAGTGGAATGAGCAGTTCTTC
13,TRBV4-1,NA,NA,TRBJ2-1,CASSRAQGNEQFF,TGCGCCAGCAGCCGTGCACAGGGTAATGAGCAGTTCTTC
17,TRBV29-1,NA,TRBD1,TRBJ1-2,CSVELEGQGARGYGYTF,TGCAGCGTTGAACTTGAGGGACAGGGGGCGCGGGGTTATGGCTACACCTTC